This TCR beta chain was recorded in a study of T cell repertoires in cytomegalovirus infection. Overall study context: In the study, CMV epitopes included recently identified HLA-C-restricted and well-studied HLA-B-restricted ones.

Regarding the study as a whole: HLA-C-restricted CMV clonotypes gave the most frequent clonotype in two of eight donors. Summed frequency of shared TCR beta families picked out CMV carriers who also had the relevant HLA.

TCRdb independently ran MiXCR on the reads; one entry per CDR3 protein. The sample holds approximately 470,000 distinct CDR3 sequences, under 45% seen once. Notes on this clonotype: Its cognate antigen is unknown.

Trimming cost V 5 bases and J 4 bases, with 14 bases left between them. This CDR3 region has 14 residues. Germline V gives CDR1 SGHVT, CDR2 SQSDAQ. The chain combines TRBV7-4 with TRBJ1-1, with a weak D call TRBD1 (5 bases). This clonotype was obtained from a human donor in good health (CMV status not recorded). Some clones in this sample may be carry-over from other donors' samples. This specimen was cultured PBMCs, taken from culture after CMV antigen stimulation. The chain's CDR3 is CASSTRQPSTEAFF. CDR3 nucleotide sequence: TGTGCCAGCAGCACCCGACAGCCGAGCACTGAAGCTTTCTTT.